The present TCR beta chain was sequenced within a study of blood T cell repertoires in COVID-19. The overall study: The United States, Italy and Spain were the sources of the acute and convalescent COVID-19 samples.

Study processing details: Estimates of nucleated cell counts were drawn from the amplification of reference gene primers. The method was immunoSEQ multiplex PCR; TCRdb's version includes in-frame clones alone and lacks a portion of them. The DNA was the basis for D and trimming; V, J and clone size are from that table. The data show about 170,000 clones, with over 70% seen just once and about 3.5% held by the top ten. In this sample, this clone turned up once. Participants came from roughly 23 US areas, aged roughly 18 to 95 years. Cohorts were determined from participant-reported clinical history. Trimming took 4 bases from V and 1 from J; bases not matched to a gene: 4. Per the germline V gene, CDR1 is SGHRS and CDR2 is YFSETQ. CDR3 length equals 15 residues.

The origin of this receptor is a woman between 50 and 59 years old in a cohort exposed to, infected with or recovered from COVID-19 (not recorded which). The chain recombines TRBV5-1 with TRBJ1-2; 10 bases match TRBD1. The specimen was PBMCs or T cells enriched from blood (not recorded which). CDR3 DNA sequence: TGCGCCAGCAGCCTAGGACAGGGGGGTAACTATGGCTACACCTTC. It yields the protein CASSLGQGGNYGYTF. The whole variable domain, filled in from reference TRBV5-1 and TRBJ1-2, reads KAGVTQTPRYLIKTRGQQVTLSCSPISGHRSVSWYQQTPGQGLQFLFEYFSETQRNKGNFPGRFSGRQFSNSRSEMNVSTLELGDSALYLCASSLGQGGNYGYTFGSGTRLTVV.